What follows are 26 T cell receptor beta chains derived from one specimen sequenced in a study of blood T cell repertoires in COVID-19 (dated by TCRdb to the early 2020s). The protocol used for the library was the immunoSEQ multiplex PCR assay. TCRdb took over this immuneACCESS table, retaining in-frame rearrangements with V and J assigned. Such tables are incomplete; in checked studies, under half of the missing clones stem from an unresolved V gene, and the remainder is unexplained. The sample records about 250,000 clones, 70% to 90% of which are singletons. The ten largest clones add up to roughly 3% of the sample. The sequenced material came from peripheral blood. Every receptor here comes from a young man with active or convalescent COVID-19.

CDR3 sequence reads: CASSFVAPGQGMWTIYF. The CDR3 DNA sequence: TGTGCCAGTAGTTTCGTGGCCCCCGGACAGGGGATGTGGACCATATATTTT. This chain uses TRBV19 with TRBJ1-3, with 9 nucleotides matching TRBD1. Trimming removed 5 bases from V and 10 bases from J; junction bases left unmatched: 18. This CDR3 is built from 17 residues. Germline CDR1 is LNHDA and CDR2 is SQIVND (reference sequence).

The rearrangement uses TRBV3-1 (or the pseudogene TRBV3-2) and TRBJ2-1; the D is unclear. V was trimmed by 1 base and J by 6 bases, leaving 7 bases between them. The V gene's germline CDR1 is LGHDT and CDR2 YNNKEL (reference sequence). This CDR3 region has 13 residues. The CDR3 protein is CASSQGHGNEQFF. DNA of the CDR3: TGTGCCAGCAGCCAAGGTCACGGCAATGAGCAGTTCTTC.

This clone was counted a single time. The chain employs TRBV27 and TRBJ2-1, with a tentative D call TRBD1 (7 bases). This CDR3 comprises 15 residues. Between the trimmed V and J ends, which lost 5 bases and 2 bases, there was a span of 13 bases. Germline CDR1 reads MNHEY; CDR2 reads SMNVEV (reference sequence). In DNA, the CDR3 is TGTGCCAGCAGTCCGAGCAGGGGGGCCTACAATGAGCAGTTCTTC. It specifies CASSPSRGAYNEQFF.

This clone showed up just a few times. CDR3 nucleotides: TGTGCCAGCAGCTTATCCGGGACAGGGTATAACGAGCAGTACTTC. This translates into CASSLSGTGYNEQYF. J is TRBJ2-7 and V is TRBV11-3; 9 bases are a match to TRBD1. Germline-derived CDR1 and CDR2 are SGHNT and YENEEA. Germline trimming cut 2 bases from V and 5 bases from J; bases unmatched to any gene: 7. CDR3 length equals 15 residues.

This rearrangement joins TRBV9 to TRBJ2-7; 8 bases map to TRBD1. The CDR3 covers 16 residues. V dropped 0 bases and J dropped 2; count of bases not matched to a gene: 7. CDR1 and CDR2 from the germline V gene are SGDLS and YYNGEE. CDR3 residues: CASSVDPGGRTYEQYF. CDR3 nucleotide sequence: TGTGCCAGCAGCGTAGATCCAGGGGGCCGTACCTACGAGCAGTACTTC. Complete variable domain (other parts from reference TRBV9 and TRBJ2-7): DSGVTQTPKHLITATGQRVTLRCSPRSGDLSVYWYQQSLDQGLQFLIQYYNGEERAKGNILERFSAQQFPDLHSELNLSSLELGDSALYFCASSVDPGGRTYEQYFGPGTRLTVT.

V gene TRBV10-3 combines with J gene TRBJ2-1; D unclear. The CDR3 contains 15 residues. Per germline, CDR1 ENHRY and CDR2 SYGVKD. The ends were cut back, 3 bases at V and 7 bases at J, with 16 bases in the middle. The CDR3 nucleotides read TGTGCCATCAGTGATCGCAGCGCCATCATAAATGAGCAGTTCTTC. This gives the protein CAISDRSAIINEQFF.

CDR3 in DNA: TGTGCCAGCAGCTTGAGACTAGCGTACAATGAGCAGTTCTTC. This gives the protein CASSLRLAYNEQFF. V and J are TRBV7-8 and TRBJ2-1; 8 bases line up with TRBD2. The CDR3 totals 14 residues. V lost 3 bases and J lost 4; bases outside the gene matches: 2. Germline CDR1 SGHVS, CDR2 FQNEAQ.

Concerning this clone: The same CDR3 is also encoded by other DNA sequences in this sample. The chain uses TRBV6-5 and TRBJ1-1; D is possibly TRBD1 (5 bases). Germline assignment: CDR1 MNHEY and CDR2 SVGAGI. V shed 5 bases and J shed 1 base, with 8 bases lying between them. This CDR3 region has 13 residues. The CDR3 nucleotides read TGTGCCAGCAGTCTGGGGCAGAACACTGAAGCTTTCTTT. This translates into CASSLGQNTEAFF.

This chain joins TRBV21-1 and TRBJ2-7; no check of the table's D call, TRBD1, against the DNA was made. TRBV21-1 is an annotated pseudogene. The CDR3 has 15 amino acids. The chain's CDR3 is CASSTRDKTYREQYF. DNA of the CDR3: TGTGCCAGCAGCACCCGGGACAAAACGTACCGCGAGCAGTACTTC.

This clone was recorded only once. This rearrangement joins TRBV15 to TRBJ2-7; 7 bases line up with TRBD2. V shed 3 bases and J 2 bases; nucleotides not matched to a gene: 10. The CDR3 runs to 16 residues. Looked up from germline, CDR1 is LNHNV and CDR2 is YYDKDF (reference sequence). The CDR3 region is CATSRPRGAGPYEQYF. The CDR3 bases are TGTGCCACCAGCAGGCCCCGCGGAGCGGGGCCCTACGAGCAGTACTTC.

The rearrangement links TRBV7-2 to TRBJ2-7; 7 bases match TRBD2. The CDR3 loop spans 15 amino acids. With 5 bases clipped from V and 2 bases from J, the junction kept 9 bases outside the gene matches. In germline, CDR1 is SGHTA, CDR2 FQGNSA. The CDR3 sequence: CASSPSGDPTYEQYF. In DNA form, the CDR3 reads TGTGCCAGCAGCCCCAGCGGGGACCCCACCTACGAGCAGTACTTC. Variable domain in full (rest from reference TRBV7-2 and TRBJ2-7): GAGVSQSPSNKVTEKGKDVELRCDPISGHTALYWYRQSLGQGLEFLIYFQGNSAPDKSGLPSDRFSAERTGGSVSTLTIQRTQQEDSAVYLCASSPSGDPTYEQYFGPGTRLTVT.

In this sample, this clone turned up a few times. The gene calls are TRBV29-1 and TRBJ1-2, with 9 bases lining up with TRBD1. Germline-derived CDR1 and CDR2 are SQVTM and ANQGSEA. The CDR3 has 13 amino acids. V dropped 7 bases and J dropped 4; count of bases not matched to a gene: 7. The CDR3 coding sequence is TGCAGCGCAGGACAGGGGCGCCCCTATGGCTACACCTTC. This codes for CSAGQGRPYGYTF.

The rearrangement links TRBV12-5 to TRBJ1-2; 7 bases fit TRBD1. CDR1 and CDR2 (germline): LGHNT, FRNRAP. J gave up 4 bases and V 6 bases, and 5 bases lay outside the gene matches. The CDR3 has 13 residues. The CDR3 DNA reads as TGTGCTAGTGGCCCCCGGGACAGCTATGGCTACACCTTC. This codes for CASGPRDSYGYTF.

CDR3 in amino acids: CATAGGWETQYF. The CDR3 DNA reads TGTGCCACCGCCGGCGGCTGGGAGACCCAGTACTTC. The rearrangement links TRBV6-6 to TRBJ2-5; D is uncertain. V gave up 10 bases and J gave up 5 bases, with 14 bases separating them. The V gene's germline CDR1 is MNHNY and CDR2 SVGAGI (reference sequence). The CDR3 has 12 amino acids.

The rearrangement uses TRBV2 and TRBJ1-2, with D perhaps matching TRBD1 (6 bases). CDR1 SNHLY and CDR2 FYNNEI come from the germline V gene. V was clipped by 6 bases and J by 8 bases, with 31 bases between them. This CDR3 is 18 amino acids long. The CDR3 sequence is CASSFKPGRGAPVGGYTF. In nucleotides, the CDR3 is TGTGCCAGCAGCTTTAAACCAGGGAGGGGGGCCCCTGTAGGAGGCTACACCTTC.

V gene TRBV9 combines with J gene TRBJ2-1; 16 nucleotides align to TRBD2. The germline V gene has CDR1 SGDLS and CDR2 YYNGEE. The CDR3 runs 19 residues. J was trimmed by 0 bases and V by 0 bases; bases with no gene match: 3. The CDR3 loop is CASSVGGLAGGSSYNEQFF. For the CDR3, the DNA is TGTGCCAGCAGCGTAGGGGGACTAGCGGGAGGGAGCTCCTACAATGAGCAGTTCTTC.

This clone was seen at least ten times. The V gene is TRBV5-1, the J gene TRBJ2-7, with D perhaps TRBD2 (5 bases). V lost 4 bases and J 6 bases, leaving 14 bases between the germline ends. The CDR3 runs to 13 residues. In germline, CDR1 is SGHRS, CDR2 YFSETQ. The CDR3: CASSQDLIGEQYF. CDR3 DNA: TGCGCCAGCAGCCAGGACTTGATCGGCGAGCAGTACTTC. Based on the CDR3 plus reference TRBV5-1 and TRBJ2-7, the full variable domain is KAGVTQTPRYLIKTRGQQVTLSCSPISGHRSVSWYQQTPGQGLQFLFEYFSETQRNKGNFPGRFSGRQFSNSRSEMNVSTLELGDSALYLCASSQDLIGEQYFGPGTRLTVT.

The chain carries TRBV7-9 and TRBJ1-4, with 7 nucleotides matching TRBD1. CDR1 is SEHNR and CDR2 is FQNEAQ in the germline V gene (reference sequence). This CDR3 is 14 amino acids long. J lost 7 bases, V lost 7 bases, and 9 bases had no gene match. Here the CDR3 reads CASTSGTEGEKLFF. The CDR3 DNA reads TGTGCCAGCACTTCCGGGACAGAAGGTGAAAAACTGTTTTTT.

This chain uses TRBV11-2 with TRBJ2-3; 7 bases fit TRBD1. This CDR3 contains 16 residues. Unmatched junction bases numbered 9, after V lost 5 bases and J lost 1 base. Germline CDR1 and CDR2: SGHAT and FQNNGV. This CDR3 is CASSPTRQGGTDTQYF. The DNA of the CDR3 is TGTGCCAGCAGCCCTACGAGACAGGGTGGCACAGATACGCAGTATTTT.

The chain joins TRBV5-6 to TRBJ2-7; 9 nucleotides align to TRBD1. There are 14 residues in the CDR3. Per the germline V gene, CDR1 is SGHDT and CDR2 is YYEEEE. J gave up 7 bases and V 4 bases, and 9 bases lay outside the gene matches. CDR3 amino acids: CASSQAGTGKEQYF. The CDR3 nucleotides read TGTGCCAGCAGCCAGGCCGGGACAGGGAAAGAGCAGTACTTC.

The J gene is TRBJ2-1, the V gene TRBV3-1 (or the pseudogene TRBV3-2), with 12 bases aligning to TRBD2. Germline V CDR1 and CDR2: LGHDT, YNNKEL (reference sequence). The junction had 3 bases not matched to a gene; V was cut back by 0 bases and J by 0 bases. The CDR3 contains 18 residues. CDR3 coding DNA: TGTGCCAGCAGCCAAGAAACTAGCGGGAGGTACTCCTACAATGAGCAGTTCTTC. Amino acids: CASSQETSGRYSYNEQFF.

V is TRBV19 and J is TRBJ1-5, with 9 nucleotides matching TRBD1. The CDR3 has 16 residues. The V gene's germline CDR1 is LNHDA and CDR2 SQIVND (reference sequence). Germline trimming cut 2 bases from V and 6 bases from J; bases unmatched to any gene: 8. The CDR3 region is CASSIKGTGLGQPQHF. Written as DNA, the CDR3 is TGTGCCAGTAGTATAAAGGGGACAGGGCTCGGTCAGCCCCAGCATTTT.

To note about this clone: One junction end does not reproduce the germline sequence, and a read error may be involved. This sequence joins TRBV7-7 and TRBJ2-7; a weak D match, TRBD1 (5 bases). CDR1 is SSHAT, CDR2 FNYEAQ, per germline (reference sequence). The CDR3 length is 13 residues. The CDR3 loop is CASSAARDYEQYF. CDR3 bases: TGTGCTAGCAGCGCAGCCAGGGACTACGAGCAGTACTTC.

J is TRBJ2-2 and V is TRBV9; 9 bases are shared with TRBD1. Germline-derived CDR1 and CDR2 are SGDLS and YYNGEE. This CDR3 is built from 19 residues. V lost 3 bases to trimming and J lost 8 bases; unmatched junction nucleotides: 20. The CDR3 is CASSEFTLGQGIKWGELFF. CDR3 DNA: TGTGCCAGCAGCGAGTTTACCCTTGGACAGGGGATCAAGTGGGGGGAGCTGTTTTTT.

The chain is built from TRBV19 and TRBJ2-2; D is possibly TRBD1 (7 bases). Trimming removed 7 bases at V and 1 base at J, with 13 bases between. Germline V gene lookup returns CDR1 LNHDA and CDR2 SQIVND (reference sequence). The CDR3 totals 15 residues. The CDR3 region has the DNA TGTGCCAGTACCGCGGGACAGCTGAACACCGGGGAGCTGTTTTTT. Its protein product is CASTAGQLNTGELFF. The whole variable domain, filled in from reference TRBV19 and TRBJ2-2, reads DGGITQSPKYLFRKEGQNVTLSCEQNLNHDAMYWYRQDPGQGLRLIYYSQIVNDFQKGDIAEGYSVSREKKESFPLTVTSAQKNPTAFYLCASTAGQLNTGELFFGEGSRLTVL.

The chain is built from TRBV19 and TRBJ1-1, with 7 positions matching TRBD1. The CDR3 loop spans 18 amino acids. Trimming cost V 6 bases and J 0 bases; bases outside gene matches: 16. Germline CDR1 and CDR2: LNHDA and SQIVND (reference sequence). The CDR3 sequence is CASSPARGNRGLNTEAFF. The CDR3 DNA reads TGTGCCAGTAGCCCGGCCCGCGGTAACAGGGGCCTGAACACTGAAGCTTTCTTT.